The TCR beta chain under discussion was sequenced for a study of blood T cell repertoires in COVID-19. About the research overall: The origin of the acute and convalescent COVID-19 samples was the United States, Italy and Spain. Nucleic acid was either cDNA or gDNA, and it came from T cells, B-cell-depleted T cells, or PBMCs.

Methods used by the authors: Estimation of nucleated cell counts relied on the amplification of reference gene primers. Generated by immunoSEQ multiplex PCR, the TCRdb table keeps only in-frame clones and is missing some. V, J and clone size reflect that table, while D and trimming were determined from the DNA. The table lists approximately 260,000 clones, roughly 83% of them singletons. The CDR3 consists of 15 residues. The ends lost 2 bases at V and 2 bases at J; junction bases unmatched: 1. Germline V CDR1 and CDR2: SGHRS, YFSETQ. Material: peripheral blood. This receptor was taken from a woman aged 80 or older with acute or convalescent COVID-19. The rearrangement uses TRBV5-1 and TRBJ2-3; TRBD2 aligns across 11 bases. The CDR3 bases are TGCGCCAGCAGCTTACTAGCGGGGGACACAGATACGCAGTATTTT. Its protein is CASSLLAGDTDTQYF.